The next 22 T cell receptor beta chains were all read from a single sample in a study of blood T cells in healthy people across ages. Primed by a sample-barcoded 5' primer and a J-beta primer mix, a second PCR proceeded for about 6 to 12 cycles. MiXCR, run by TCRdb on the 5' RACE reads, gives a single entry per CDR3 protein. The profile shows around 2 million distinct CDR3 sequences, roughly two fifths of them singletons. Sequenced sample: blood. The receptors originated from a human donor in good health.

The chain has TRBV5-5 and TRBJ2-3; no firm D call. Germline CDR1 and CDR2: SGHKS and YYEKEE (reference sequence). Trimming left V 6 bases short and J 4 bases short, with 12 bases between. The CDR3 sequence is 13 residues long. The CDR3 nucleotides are TGTGCCAGCACCCTCTCGGGCGCAGATACGCAGTATTTT. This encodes CASTLSGADTQYF. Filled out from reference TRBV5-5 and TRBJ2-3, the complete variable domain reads DAGVTQSPTHLIKTRGQQVTLRCSPISGHKSVSWYQQVLGQGPQFIFQYYEKEERGRGNFPDRFSARQFPNYSSELNVNALLLGDSALYLCASTLSGADTQYFGPGTRLTVL.

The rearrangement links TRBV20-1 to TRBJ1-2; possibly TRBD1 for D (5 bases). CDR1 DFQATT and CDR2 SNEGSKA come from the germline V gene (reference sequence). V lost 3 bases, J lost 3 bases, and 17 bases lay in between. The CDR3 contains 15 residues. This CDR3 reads CSASPIGTLDYGYTF. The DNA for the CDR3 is TGCAGTGCTAGCCCTATCGGGACCCTTGACTATGGCTACACCTTC.

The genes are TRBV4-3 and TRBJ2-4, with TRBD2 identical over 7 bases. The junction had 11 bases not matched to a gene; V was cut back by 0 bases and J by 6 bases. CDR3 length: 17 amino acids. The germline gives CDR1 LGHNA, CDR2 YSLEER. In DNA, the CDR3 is TGCGCCAGCAGCCAAGATGTGGCTAGCGGATCGGGAAACATTCAGTACTTC. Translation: CASSQDVASGSGNIQYF.

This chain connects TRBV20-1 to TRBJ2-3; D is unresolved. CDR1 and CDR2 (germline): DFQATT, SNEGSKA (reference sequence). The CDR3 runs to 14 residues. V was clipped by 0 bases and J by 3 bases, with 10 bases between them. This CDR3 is CSAREVVWTDTQYF. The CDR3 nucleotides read TGCAGTGCTAGAGAGGTAGTTTGGACAGATACGCAGTATTTT.

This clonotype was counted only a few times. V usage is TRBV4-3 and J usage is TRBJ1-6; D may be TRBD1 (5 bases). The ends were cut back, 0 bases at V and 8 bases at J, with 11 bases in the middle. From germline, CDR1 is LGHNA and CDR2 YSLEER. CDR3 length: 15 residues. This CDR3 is CASSQEGVRDSPLHF. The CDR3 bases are TGCGCCAGCAGCCAAGAAGGGGTGAGGGATTCACCCCTCCACTTT.

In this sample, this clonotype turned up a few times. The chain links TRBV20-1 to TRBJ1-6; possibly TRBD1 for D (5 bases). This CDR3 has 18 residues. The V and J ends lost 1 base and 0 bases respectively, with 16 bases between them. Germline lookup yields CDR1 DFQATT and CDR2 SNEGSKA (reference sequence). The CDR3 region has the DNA TGCAGTGCTAGAGTTCCCACAGGTCTTCGCTCCTATAATTCACCCCTCCACTTT. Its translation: CSARVPTGLRSYNSPLHF.

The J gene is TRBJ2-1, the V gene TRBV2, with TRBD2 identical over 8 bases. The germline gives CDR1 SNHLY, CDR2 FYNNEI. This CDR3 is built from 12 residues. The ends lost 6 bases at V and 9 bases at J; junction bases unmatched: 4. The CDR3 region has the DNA TGTGCCAGCAGGGGACTAGACGGTGAGCAGTTCTTC. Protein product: CASRGLDGEQFF.

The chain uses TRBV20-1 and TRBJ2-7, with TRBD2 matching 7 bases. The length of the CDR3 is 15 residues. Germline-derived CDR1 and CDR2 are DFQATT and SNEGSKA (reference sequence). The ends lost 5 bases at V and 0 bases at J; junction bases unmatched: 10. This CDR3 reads CSAPRAGRDSYEQYF. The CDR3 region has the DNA TGCAGTGCTCCCCGGGCAGGGAGGGACTCCTACGAGCAGTACTTC.

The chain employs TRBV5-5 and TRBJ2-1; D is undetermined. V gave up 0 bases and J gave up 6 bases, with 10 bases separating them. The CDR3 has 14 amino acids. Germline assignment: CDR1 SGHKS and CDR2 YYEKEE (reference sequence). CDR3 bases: TGTGCCAGCAGCTTGGTCCCGGGCAGCAATGAGCAGTTCTTC. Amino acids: CASSLVPGSNEQFF.

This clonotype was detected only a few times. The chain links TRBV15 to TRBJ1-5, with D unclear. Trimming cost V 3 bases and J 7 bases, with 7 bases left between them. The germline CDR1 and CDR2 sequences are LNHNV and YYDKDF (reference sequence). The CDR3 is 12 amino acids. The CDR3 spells CATSSTIQPQHF. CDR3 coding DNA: TGTGCCACCAGCAGTACCATCCAGCCCCAGCATTTT.

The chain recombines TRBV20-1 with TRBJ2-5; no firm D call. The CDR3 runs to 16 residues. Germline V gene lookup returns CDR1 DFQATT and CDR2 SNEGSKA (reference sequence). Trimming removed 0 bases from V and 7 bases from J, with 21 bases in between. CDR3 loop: CSARDHLKTGWGTQYF. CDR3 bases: TGCAGTGCTAGAGACCACCTTAAAACTGGGTGGGGGACCCAGTACTTC.

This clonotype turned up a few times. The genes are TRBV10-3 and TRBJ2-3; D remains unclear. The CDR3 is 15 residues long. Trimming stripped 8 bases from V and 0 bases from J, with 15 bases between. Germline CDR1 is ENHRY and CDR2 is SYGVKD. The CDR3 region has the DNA TGTGCCATCCGTAGTGGACCCGATAGCACAGATACGCAGTATTTT. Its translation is CAIRSGPDSTDTQYF.

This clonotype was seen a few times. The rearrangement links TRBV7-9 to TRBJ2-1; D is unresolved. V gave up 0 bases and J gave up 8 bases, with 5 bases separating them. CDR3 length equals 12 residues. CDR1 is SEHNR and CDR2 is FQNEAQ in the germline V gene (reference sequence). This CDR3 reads CASSLADDEQFF. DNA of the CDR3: TGTGCCAGCAGCTTAGCAGACGATGAGCAGTTCTTC.

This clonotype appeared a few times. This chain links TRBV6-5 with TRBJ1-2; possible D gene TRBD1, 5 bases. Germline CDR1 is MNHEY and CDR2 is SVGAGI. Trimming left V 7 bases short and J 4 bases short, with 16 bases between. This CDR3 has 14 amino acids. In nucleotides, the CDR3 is TGTGCCAGCACCCGCCCAGGGCAGGGCTATGGCTACACCTTC. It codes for CASTRPGQGYGYTF.

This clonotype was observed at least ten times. CDR3: CASSLNRGRETQYF. The CDR3 bases are TGTGCCAGCAGCTTAAACAGGGGGCGCGAGACCCAGTACTTC. The V and J genes are TRBV7-2 and TRBJ2-5; 9 nucleotides match TRBD1. V shed 2 bases and J 5 bases; nucleotides not matched to a gene: 3. The germline gives CDR1 SGHTA, CDR2 FQGNSA. The CDR3 sequence is 14 residues long.

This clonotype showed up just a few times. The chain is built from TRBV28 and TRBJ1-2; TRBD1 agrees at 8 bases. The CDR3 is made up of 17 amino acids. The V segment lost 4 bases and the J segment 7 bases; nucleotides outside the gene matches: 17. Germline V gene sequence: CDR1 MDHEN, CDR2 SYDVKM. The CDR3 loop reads CASSSPGTGGFGSGYTF. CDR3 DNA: TGTGCCAGCAGTTCCCCGGGGACAGGCGGGTTCGGGAGTGGCTACACCTTC.

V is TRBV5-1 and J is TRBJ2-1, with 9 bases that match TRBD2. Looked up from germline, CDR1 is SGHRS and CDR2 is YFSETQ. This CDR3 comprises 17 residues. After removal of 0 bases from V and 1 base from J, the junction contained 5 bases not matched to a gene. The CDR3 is CASSLDALAGSYNEQFF. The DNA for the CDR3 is TGCGCCAGCAGCTTGGACGCTCTAGCGGGGTCCTACAATGAGCAGTTCTTC.

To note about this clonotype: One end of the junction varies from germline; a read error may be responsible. The CDR3 nucleotides are TGCAGGGCTAGAGGGGACGATGAGCAGTTCTTC. This encodes CRARGDDEQFF. The chain recombines TRBV20-1 with TRBJ2-1, with D tentatively TRBD1 or TRBD2 (5 bases each). The CDR3 loop spans 11 amino acids. The germline V gene has CDR1 DFQATT and CDR2 SNEGSKA (reference sequence).

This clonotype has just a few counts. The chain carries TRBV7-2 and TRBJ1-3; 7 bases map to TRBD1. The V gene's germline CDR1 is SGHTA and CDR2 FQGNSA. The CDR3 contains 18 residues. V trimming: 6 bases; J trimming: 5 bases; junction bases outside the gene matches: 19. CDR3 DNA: TGTGCCAGCAGTTATCGGGACAGCTCCTGGGCGGAACGAAACACCATATATTTT. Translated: CASSYRDSSWAERNTIYF.

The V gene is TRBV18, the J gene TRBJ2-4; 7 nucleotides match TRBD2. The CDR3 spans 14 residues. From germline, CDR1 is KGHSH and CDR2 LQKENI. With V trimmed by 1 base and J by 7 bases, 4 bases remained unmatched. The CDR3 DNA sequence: TGTGCCAGCTCACCACAAGGTAGCGGGAACATTCAGTACTTC. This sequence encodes CASSPQGSGNIQYF. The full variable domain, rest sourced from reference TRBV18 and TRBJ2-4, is NAGVMQNPRHLVRRRGQEARLRCSPMKGHSHVYWYRQLPEEGLKFMVYLQKENIIDESGMPKERFSAEFPKEGPSILRIQQVVRGDSAAYFCASSPQGSGNIQYFGAGTRLSVL.

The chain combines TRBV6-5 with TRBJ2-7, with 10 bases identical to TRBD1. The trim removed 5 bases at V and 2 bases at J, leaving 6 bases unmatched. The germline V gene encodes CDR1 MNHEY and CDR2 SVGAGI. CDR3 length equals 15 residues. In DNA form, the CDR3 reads TGTGCCAGCAGTACCTTGGGACAGGGGCCCTACGAGCAGTACTTC. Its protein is CASSTLGQGPYEQYF.

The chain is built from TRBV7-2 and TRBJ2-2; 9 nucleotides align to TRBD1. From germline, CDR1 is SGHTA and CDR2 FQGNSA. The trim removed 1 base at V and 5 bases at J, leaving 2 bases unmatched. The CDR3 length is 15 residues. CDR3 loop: CASSLDRGQTGELFF. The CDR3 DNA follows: TGTGCCAGCAGCTTAGACAGGGGGCAAACCGGGGAGCTGTTTTTT. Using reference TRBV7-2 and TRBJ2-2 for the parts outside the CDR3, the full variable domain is GAGVSQSPSNKVTEKGKDVELRCDPISGHTALYWYRQSLGQGLEFLIYFQGNSAPDKSGLPSDRFSAERTGGSVSTLTIQRTQQEDSAVYLCASSLDRGQTGELFFGEGSRLTVL.